This TCR beta chain was identified in a study of cytotoxic CD8 clonotypes in ibrutinib-treated CLL. Comment on this clone: What it binds is unknown.

General study findings and limits: Baseline clonality, higher than in age-matched healthy donors, tracked circulating CD8+ T-cell counts.

The protocol was immunoSEQ multiplex PCR, while the TCRdb copy is restricted to in-frame clones and leaves out a portion. Of 250,000 to 350,000 clones in the sample, about 72% were seen once. The CDR3 is made up of 14 amino acids. In germline, CDR1 is SGDLS, CDR2 YYNGEE. V was pared by 0 bases and J by 5 bases, with 3 bases of the junction left unmatched. The sequence was collected from a human donor with chronic lymphocytic leukemia. This chain joins TRBV9 and TRBJ2-3; 7 bases agree with TRBD1. The starting material was PBMCs, obtained at disease progression, from a patient treated with ibrutinib. CDR3 sequence: CASSVDRQGDTQYF. The CDR3 DNA follows: TGTGCCAGCAGCGTAGATCGACAGGGAGATACGCAGTATTTT. The variable domain in full, completed from reference TRBV9 and TRBJ2-3, reads DSGVTQTPKHLITATGQRVTLRCSPRSGDLSVYWYQQSLDQGLQFLIQYYNGEERAKGNILERFSAQQFPDLHSELNLSSLELGDSALYFCASSVDRQGDTQYFGPGTRLTVL.